A single TCR beta chain is shown here with its context. This sample was taken from a study of blood T cell repertoires in COVID-19. As for the study in general: The samples span acute and convalescent COVID-19 from the United States, Italy and Spain. Nucleic acid was either cDNA or gDNA, and it came from T cells, B-cell-depleted T cells, or PBMCs.

Germline values: CDR1 LNHDA, CDR2 SQIVND (reference sequence). V lost 1 base, J lost 7 bases, and 7 bases lay in between. The CDR3 length is 12 residues. Source study methods: Amplification of reference gene primers was used by the study to estimate nucleated cell counts. Sequencing used immunoSEQ multiplex PCR; TCRdb keeps in-frame clones, though not all of them. V, J and clone size are taken as reported in that table, and D and trimming were inferred from the DNA itself. The table shows roughly 55,000 clones, with roughly 80% occurring only once. This TCR was sampled from a woman in her fifties or sixties with acute or convalescent COVID-19. The rearrangement uses TRBV19 and TRBJ1-2; D is unresolved. The sample taken for sequencing was peripheral blood. CDR3 nucleotide sequence: TGTGCCAGTAGTATAGCCGGTTTTGGCTACACCTTC. The encoded protein is CASSIAGFGYTF.